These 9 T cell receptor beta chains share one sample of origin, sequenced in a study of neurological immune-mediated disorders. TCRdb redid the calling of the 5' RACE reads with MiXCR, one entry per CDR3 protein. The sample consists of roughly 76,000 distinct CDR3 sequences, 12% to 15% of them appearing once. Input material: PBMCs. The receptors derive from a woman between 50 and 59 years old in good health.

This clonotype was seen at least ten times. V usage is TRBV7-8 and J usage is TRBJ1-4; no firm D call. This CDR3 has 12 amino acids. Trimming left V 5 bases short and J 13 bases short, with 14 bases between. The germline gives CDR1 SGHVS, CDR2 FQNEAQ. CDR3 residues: CASSPGLDGLFF. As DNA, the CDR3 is TGTGCCAGCAGCCCCGGTTTGGACGGACTGTTTTTT.

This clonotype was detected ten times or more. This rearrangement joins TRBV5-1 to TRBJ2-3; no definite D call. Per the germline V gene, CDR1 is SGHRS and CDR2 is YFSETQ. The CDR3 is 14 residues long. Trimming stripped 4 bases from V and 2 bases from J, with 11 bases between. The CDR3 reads CASSIRTFTDTQYF. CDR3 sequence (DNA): TGCGCCAGCAGCATCAGGACCTTCACAGATACGCAGTATTTT.

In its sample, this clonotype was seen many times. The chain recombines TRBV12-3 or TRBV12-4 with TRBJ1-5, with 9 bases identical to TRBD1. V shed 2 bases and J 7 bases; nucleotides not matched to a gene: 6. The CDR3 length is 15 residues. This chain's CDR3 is CASSLLTGGGQPQHF. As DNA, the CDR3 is TGTGCCAGCAGTTTACTGACAGGGGGTGGACAGCCCCAGCATTTT.

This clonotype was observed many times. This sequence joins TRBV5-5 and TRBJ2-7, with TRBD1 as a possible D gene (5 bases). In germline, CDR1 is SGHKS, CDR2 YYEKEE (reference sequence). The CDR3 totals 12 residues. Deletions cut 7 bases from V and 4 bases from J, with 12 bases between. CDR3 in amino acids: CASVGLLYEQYF. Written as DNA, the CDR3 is TGTGCCAGCGTGGGGCTGCTATACGAGCAGTACTTC. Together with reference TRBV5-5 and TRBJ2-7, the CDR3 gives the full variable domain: DAGVTQSPTHLIKTRGQQVTLRCSPISGHKSVSWYQQVLGQGPQFIFQYYEKEERGRGNFPDRFSARQFPNYSSELNVNALLLGDSALYLCASVGLLYEQYFGPGTRLTVT.

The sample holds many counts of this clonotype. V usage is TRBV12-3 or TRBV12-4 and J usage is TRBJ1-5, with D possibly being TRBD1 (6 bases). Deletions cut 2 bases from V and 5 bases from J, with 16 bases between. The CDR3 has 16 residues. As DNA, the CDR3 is TGTGCCAGCAGTTTAAACACCGGGACACTATATCAGCCCCAGCATTTT. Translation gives CASSLNTGTLYQPQHF.

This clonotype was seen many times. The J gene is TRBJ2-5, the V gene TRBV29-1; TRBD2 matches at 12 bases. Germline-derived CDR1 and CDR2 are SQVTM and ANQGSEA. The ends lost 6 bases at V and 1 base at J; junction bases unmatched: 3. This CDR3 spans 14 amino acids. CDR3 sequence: CSVPSGGGQETQYF. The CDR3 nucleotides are TGCAGCGTCCCTAGCGGGGGGGGCCAAGAGACCCAGTACTTC.

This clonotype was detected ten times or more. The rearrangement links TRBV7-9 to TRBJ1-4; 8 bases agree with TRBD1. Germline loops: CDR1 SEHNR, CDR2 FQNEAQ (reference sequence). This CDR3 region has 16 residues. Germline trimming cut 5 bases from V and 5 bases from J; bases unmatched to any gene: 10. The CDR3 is CASSTRTGRGNEKLFF. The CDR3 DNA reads TGTGCCAGCAGCACACGGACAGGGCGTGGGAATGAAAAACTGTTTTTT.

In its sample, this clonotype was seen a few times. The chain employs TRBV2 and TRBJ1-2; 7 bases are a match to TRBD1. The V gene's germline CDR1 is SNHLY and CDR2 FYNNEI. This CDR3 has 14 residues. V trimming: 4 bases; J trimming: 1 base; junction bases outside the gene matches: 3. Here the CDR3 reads CASSGDSLNYGYTF. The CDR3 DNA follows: TGTGCCAGCAGTGGGGACAGCCTTAACTATGGCTACACCTTC. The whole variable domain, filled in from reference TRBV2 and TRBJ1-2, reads EPEVTQTPSHQVTQMGQEVILRCVPISNHLYFYWYRQILGQKVEFLVSFYNNEISEKSEIFDDQFSVERPDGSNFTLKIRSTKLEDSAMYFCASSGDSLNYGYTFGSGTRLTVV.

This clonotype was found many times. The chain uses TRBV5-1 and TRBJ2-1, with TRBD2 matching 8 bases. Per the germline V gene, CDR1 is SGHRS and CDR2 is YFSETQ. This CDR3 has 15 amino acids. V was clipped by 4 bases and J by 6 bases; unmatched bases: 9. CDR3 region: CASSEGLVAGNEQFF. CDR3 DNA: TGCGCCAGCAGCGAGGGACTAGTTGCCGGCAATGAGCAGTTCTTC.